The 14 T cell receptor beta chains given below trace back to one sample, sequenced in a study of cytomegalovirus exposure and HLA in healthy donors. It was with 60 Vbeta and 13 Jbeta primers that the PCR ran. The table came from immunoSEQ multiplex PCR; TCRdb's copy has only in-frame clones and leaves some out. The table lists some 150,000 clones, 50% to 75% of them singletons. Sequenced input: PBMCs. These receptors all come from a woman aged 55-70 years in good health and CMV-seropositive.

This chain joins TRBV11-1 and TRBJ2-7; a possible D gene is TRBD2 (6 bases). The CDR3 sequence is 13 residues long. Trimming removed 8 bases at V and 3 bases at J, with 14 bases between. Germline CDR1 reads SGHAT; CDR2 reads FQDESV (reference sequence). Here the CDR3 DNA reads TGTGCCAGCTCCCTGGGGGGAGTCTACGAGCAGTACTTC. Its protein product is CASSLGGVYEQYF.

The chain combines TRBV5-1 with TRBJ1-2; 7 nucleotides line up with TRBD1. The germline gives CDR1 SGHRS, CDR2 YFSETQ. CDR3 size: 14 residues. V shed 0 bases and J 9 bases; nucleotides not matched to a gene: 8. CDR3 region: CASSLERAGGRYTF. The CDR3 DNA sequence: TGCGCCAGCAGCTTGGAGAGAGCAGGGGGGCGCTACACCTTC.

The rearrangement uses TRBV21-1 and TRBJ2-7; no DNA check was done on the table's D call, TRBD2. TRBV21-1 is termed a pseudogene. This CDR3 contains 16 residues. The CDR3 spells CASSLGLAGDKNEQYF. In nucleotides, the CDR3 is TGTGCCAGCAGCCTCGGACTAGCGGGAGACAAAAACGAGCAGTACTTC.

The genes are TRBV7-9 and TRBJ2-5; TRBD2 aligns across 11 bases. Germline V gene sequence: CDR1 SEHNR, CDR2 FQNEAQ (reference sequence). There are 15 residues in the CDR3. Trimming took 5 bases from V and 0 from J; bases not matched to a gene: 2. The CDR3 nucleotides are TGTGCCAGCAGCCCGGGACTAGCGGACCAAGAGACCCAGTACTTC. This translates into CASSPGLADQETQYF.

The chain is built from TRBV5-1 and TRBJ1-1; the D is unclear. Looked up from germline, CDR1 is SGHRS and CDR2 is YFSETQ. The V end lost 0 bases, the J end lost 4 bases, and 13 bases lay between the germline ends. This CDR3 is 15 amino acids long. The CDR3 sequence: CASSLVPSGTTEAFF. In DNA form, the CDR3 reads TGCGCCAGCAGCTTGGTCCCCTCGGGAACCACTGAAGCTTTCTTT.

The gene calls are TRBV4-2 and TRBJ2-1, with 11 bases fitting TRBD2. This CDR3 has 16 amino acids. Germline loops: CDR1 LGHNA, CDR2 YNFKEQ. Unmatched junction bases numbered 5, after V lost 4 bases and J lost 3 bases. The CDR3 nucleotides read TGTGCCAGCAGCCCTCAGACTAGCGGGGACTACAATGAGCAGTTCTTC. Translating it yields CASSPQTSGDYNEQFF.

This chain links TRBV28 with TRBJ2-1; TRBD2 matches 8 bases. Germline V lookup: CDR1 MDHEN, CDR2 SYDVKM. The junction had 10 bases not matched to a gene; V was cut back by 6 bases and J by 6 bases. This CDR3 comprises 15 residues. The CDR3 DNA is TGTGCCAGCAGACCAAGCGGGAGTGCCTTCAATGAGCAGTTCTTC. Protein product: CASRPSGSAFNEQFF.

The chain recombines TRBV18 with TRBJ1-2; TRBD1 aligns across 7 bases. From germline, CDR1 is KGHSH and CDR2 LQKENI. V gave up 3 bases and J gave up 6 bases; unmatched junction bases: 4. This CDR3 is built from 13 residues. CDR3 sequence reads: CASSPMTGNGYTF. The DNA for the CDR3 is TGTGCCAGCTCACCTATGACAGGGAATGGCTACACCTTC.

This clone was detected only once. The V gene is TRBV28, the J gene TRBJ2-2, with 10 bases aligning to TRBD2. V shed 6 bases, J shed 3 bases, and the junction held 7 bases outside the gene matches. This CDR3 has 16 residues. In germline, CDR1 is MDHEN, CDR2 SYDVKM. Here the CDR3 reads CASSLAGEIDTGELFF. The CDR3 coding sequence is TGTGCCAGCAGCCTAGCGGGAGAAATCGACACCGGGGAGCTGTTTTTT.

The sample holds one count of this clone. The chain joins TRBV5-1 to TRBJ2-3; 9 nucleotides match TRBD2. V lost 2 bases, J lost 0 bases, and 4 bases stayed unmatched. This CDR3 is 16 amino acids long. Germline CDR1 reads SGHRS; CDR2 reads YFSETQ. CDR3 bases: TGCGCCAGCAGCTTCATCCTAGCGGGAAGCACAGATACGCAGTATTTT. Translated, it gives CASSFILAGSTDTQYF.

This clone appeared a few times. The V call is TRBV9, the J call TRBJ2-5; 8 bases agree with TRBD2. J was trimmed by 4 bases and V by 0 bases; bases with no gene match: 8. In germline, CDR1 is SGDLS, CDR2 YYNGEE. This CDR3 spans 16 amino acids. As DNA, the CDR3 is TGTGCCAGCAGCGTAGAACCGGGAGGGCCAGGAGAGACCCAGTACTTC. Translation gives CASSVEPGGPGETQYF.

This clone was detected only a few times. The gene calls are TRBV15 and TRBJ1-5; 10 bases are a match to TRBD1. The CDR3 covers 17 residues. Germline CDR1 LNHNV, CDR2 YYDKDF (reference sequence). J lost 2 bases, V lost 3 bases, and 7 bases had no gene match. Here the CDR3 DNA reads TGTGCCACCAGCAGTGACAGGGGGCTTAGTGGCAATCAGCCCCAGCATTTT. Amino acid sequence: CATSSDRGLSGNQPQHF.

This chain links TRBV6-5 with TRBJ2-7, with 10 bases lining up with TRBD2. This CDR3 region has 16 residues. Germline V gene sequence: CDR1 MNHEY, CDR2 SVGAGI. V was pared by 0 bases and J by 6 bases, with 8 bases of the junction left unmatched. CDR3 coding DNA: TGTGCCAGCAGTTACTCCCGGCTAGCGGGAGACGGCGAGCAGTACTTC. This encodes CASSYSRLAGDGEQYF.

The rearrangement uses TRBV7-2 and TRBJ1-2; 7 nucleotides align to TRBD1. The CDR3 length is 14 residues. The germline CDR1 and CDR2 sequences are SGHTA and FQGNSA. V lost 0 bases to trimming and J lost 8 bases; unmatched junction nucleotides: 6. The CDR3 DNA follows: TGTGCCAGCAGCTTAGCCCGACAGGGACCGGGCTACACCTTC. Encoded protein: CASSLARQGPGYTF.